The source of this TCR beta chain is a study of shared clonotypes between healthy human individuals. Profiled with immunoSEQ multiplex PCR; TCRdb holds only in-frame clones, not every one. The repertoire holds approximately 350,000 clones, with about 74% as singletons. Per germline, CDR1 KGHSH and CDR2 LQKENI. The CDR3 spans 16 residues. V lost 0 bases and J lost 5; bases outside the gene matches: 5. V usage is TRBV18 and J usage is TRBJ2-2; 8 nucleotides agree with TRBD1. The sequenced material came from memory CD4+ T cells sorted from blood. Documented subset: CD45RA-negative fraction. The receptor was isolated from a man aged 25-45 years in good health. CDR3 bases: TGTGCCAGCTCACCACCTTCAGGGGGCTATACCGGGGAGCTGTTTTTT. Residues: CASSPPSGGYTGELFF.